This T cell receptor (beta chain) originates from a study of T cell clonality in common variable immunodeficiency. CVID subjects were neither ill nor on immunomodulatory or immunosuppressive medication at sampling. This clone has ten or more counts. Antigen unknown. The sequence runs out 3 residues before the end of the CDR3; the remainder is reconstructed from the germline J gene. Trimming left V 2 bases short and J 6 bases short, with 11 bases between. Per germline, CDR1 WNHNN and CDR2 SYGVQD (reference sequence). The CDR3 sequence is 13 residues long. TCRdb's table, derived via immunoSEQ multiplex PCR, lists solely in-frame clones and lacks some. This record lists 40,000 or so clones, none seen once only, and the top ten clones contain approximately 5.6%. Study-level points and caveats: In common variable immunodeficiency, TCR beta chains reportedly carried fewer deletions and N-nucleotide insertions.

Sequencing was performed on peripheral blood mononuclear cells. The gene calls are TRBV10-1 and TRBJ2-7; possibly TRBD1 for D (5 bases). This TCR derives from a human donor with common variable immunodeficiency. CDR3 loop: CASSEIQGTEQYF. CDR3 DNA, as far as it was read: TGCGCCAGCAGTGAGATTCAGGGAACCGAG.